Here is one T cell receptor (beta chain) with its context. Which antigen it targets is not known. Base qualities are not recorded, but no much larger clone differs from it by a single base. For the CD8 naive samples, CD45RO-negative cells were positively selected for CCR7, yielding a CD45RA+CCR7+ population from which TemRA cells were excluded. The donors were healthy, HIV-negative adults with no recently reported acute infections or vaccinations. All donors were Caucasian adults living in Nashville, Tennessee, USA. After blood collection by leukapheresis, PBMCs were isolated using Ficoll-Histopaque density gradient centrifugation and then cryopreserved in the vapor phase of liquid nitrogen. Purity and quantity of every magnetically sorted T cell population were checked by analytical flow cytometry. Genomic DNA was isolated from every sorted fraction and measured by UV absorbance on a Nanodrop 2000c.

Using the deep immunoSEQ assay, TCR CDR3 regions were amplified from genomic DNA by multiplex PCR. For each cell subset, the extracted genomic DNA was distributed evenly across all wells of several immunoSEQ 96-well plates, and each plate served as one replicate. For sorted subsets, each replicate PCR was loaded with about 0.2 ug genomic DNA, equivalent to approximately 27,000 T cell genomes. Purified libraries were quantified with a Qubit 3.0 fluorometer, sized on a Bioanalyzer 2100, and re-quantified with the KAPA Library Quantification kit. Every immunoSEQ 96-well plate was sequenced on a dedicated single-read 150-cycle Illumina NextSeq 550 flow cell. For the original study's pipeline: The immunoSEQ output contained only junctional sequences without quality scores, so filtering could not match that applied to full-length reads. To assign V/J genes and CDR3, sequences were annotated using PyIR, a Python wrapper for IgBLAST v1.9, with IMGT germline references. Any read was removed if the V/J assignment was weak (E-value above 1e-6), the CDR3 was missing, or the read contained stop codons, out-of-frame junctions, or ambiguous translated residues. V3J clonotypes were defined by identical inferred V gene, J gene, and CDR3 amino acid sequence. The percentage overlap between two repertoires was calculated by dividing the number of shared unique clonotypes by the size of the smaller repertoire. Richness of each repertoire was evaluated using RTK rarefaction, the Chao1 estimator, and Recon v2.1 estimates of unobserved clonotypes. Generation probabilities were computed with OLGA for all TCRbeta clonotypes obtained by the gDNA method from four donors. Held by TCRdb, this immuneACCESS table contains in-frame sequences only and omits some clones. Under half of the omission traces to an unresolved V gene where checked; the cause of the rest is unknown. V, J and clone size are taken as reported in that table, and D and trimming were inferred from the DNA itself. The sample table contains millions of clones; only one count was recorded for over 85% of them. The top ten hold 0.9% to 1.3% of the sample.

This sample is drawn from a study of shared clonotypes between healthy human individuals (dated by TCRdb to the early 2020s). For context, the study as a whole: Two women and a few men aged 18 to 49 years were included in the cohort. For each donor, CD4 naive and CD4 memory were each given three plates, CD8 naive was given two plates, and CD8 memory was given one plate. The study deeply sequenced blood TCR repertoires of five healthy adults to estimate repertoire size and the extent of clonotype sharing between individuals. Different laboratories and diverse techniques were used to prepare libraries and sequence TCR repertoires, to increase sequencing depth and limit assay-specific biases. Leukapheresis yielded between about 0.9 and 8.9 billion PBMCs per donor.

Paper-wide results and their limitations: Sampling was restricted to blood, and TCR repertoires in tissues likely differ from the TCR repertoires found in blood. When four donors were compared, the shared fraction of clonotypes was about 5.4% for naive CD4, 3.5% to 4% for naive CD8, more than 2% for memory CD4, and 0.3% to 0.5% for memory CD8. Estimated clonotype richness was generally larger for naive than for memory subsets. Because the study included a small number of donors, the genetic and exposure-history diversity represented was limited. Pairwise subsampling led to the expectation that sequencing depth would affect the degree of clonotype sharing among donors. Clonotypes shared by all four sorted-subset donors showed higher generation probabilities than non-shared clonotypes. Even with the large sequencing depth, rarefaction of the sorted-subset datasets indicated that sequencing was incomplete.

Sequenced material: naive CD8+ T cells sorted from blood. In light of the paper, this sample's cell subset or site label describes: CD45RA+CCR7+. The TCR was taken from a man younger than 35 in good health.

The encoded CDR3 is CAITSGTGGPDTQYF. The DNA sequence follows: TGTGCCATCACCTCCGGGACAGGGGGCCCAGATACGCAGTATTTT. The chain employs TRBV10-3 and TRBJ2-3; a stretch of 12 junction bases matches TRBD1. Sequences ENHRY (CDR1) and SYGVKD (CDR2) are obtained from the germline V gene. From the cysteine through the phenylalanine, the CDR3 covers 15 amino acids. Only the CDR3 DNA is retained, 45 bases long and in frame from the first base. V ends up 7 bases short and J 4 bases short, with an unmatched junction base count of 6.